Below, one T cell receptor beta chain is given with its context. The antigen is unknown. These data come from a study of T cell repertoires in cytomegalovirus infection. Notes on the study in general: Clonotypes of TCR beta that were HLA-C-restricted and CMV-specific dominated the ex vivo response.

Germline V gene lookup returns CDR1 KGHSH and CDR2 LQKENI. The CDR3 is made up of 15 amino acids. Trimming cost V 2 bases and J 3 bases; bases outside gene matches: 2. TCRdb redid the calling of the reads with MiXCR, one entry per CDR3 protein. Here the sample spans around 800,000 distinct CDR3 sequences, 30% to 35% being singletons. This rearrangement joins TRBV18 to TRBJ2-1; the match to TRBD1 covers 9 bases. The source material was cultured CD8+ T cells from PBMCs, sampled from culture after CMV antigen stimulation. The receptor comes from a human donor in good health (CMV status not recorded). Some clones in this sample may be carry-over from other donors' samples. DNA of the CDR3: TGTGCCAGCTCACCAACAGGGGGCGTCTACAATGAGCAGTTCTTC. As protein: CASSPTGGVYNEQFF.